These 13 T cell receptor beta chains came from one sample sequenced in a study of human T cells and chemical hapten exposure. MiXCR was run by TCRdb on the RACE reads, yielding one entry per CDR3 protein. The repertoire includes roughly 150,000 distinct CDR3 sequences, approximately 10% of them detected once, and 1.3% to 1.5% sits in the top ten. Time point indicated: patch test 2, 6 weeks after DPC sensitization. This sample's treatment: therapeutic diphenylcyclopropenone sensitization with weekly scalp DPC. Sample: whole blood, taken in connection with sensitization to the hapten diphenylcyclopropenone (DPC). The origin of the receptors is a woman between 45 and 65 years old with alopecia areata. Some clones in this sample may be carry-over from other donors' samples.

This clonotype came up a few times. V and J are TRBV6-1 and TRBJ1-1; the D is unclear. Trimming removed 8 bases from V and 7 bases from J, with 8 bases in between. The CDR3 consists of 10 residues. CDR1 and CDR2 (germline): MNHNS, SASEGT. The CDR3 region has the DNA TGTGCCAGCGGCAGGAATGAAGCTTTCTTT. Translation gives CASGRNEAFF.

This clonotype showed up just a few times. The J gene is TRBJ2-7, the V gene TRBV27; no reliable D call. V was clipped by 4 bases and J by 3 bases, with 16 bases between them. CDR3 length equals 15 residues. Germline V gives CDR1 MNHEY, CDR2 SMNVEV (reference sequence). CDR3 in amino acids: CASSSPDRRYYEQYF. The DNA of the CDR3 is TGTGCCAGCAGTTCCCCAGACCGAAGGTACTACGAGCAGTACTTC.

This clonotype was seen many times. The V call is TRBV5-1, the J call TRBJ1-5, with 9 bases that match TRBD1. The V gene end was trimmed by 4 bases and the J gene end by 5 bases; junction bases not matched to a gene: 4. The CDR3 sequence is 14 residues long. CDR1 is SGHRS, CDR2 YFSETQ, per germline. The DNA for the CDR3 is TGCGCCAGCAGCATCACAGGGGGCGATCAGCCCCAGCATTTT. Translating it yields CASSITGGDQPQHF.

About this clonotype: This may arise from a read error, as a much more abundant clone is one base away. The CDR3 protein is CASSFLWGGEQSNTGELFF. The CDR3 region has the DNA TGTGCCAGCAGCTTCCTTTGGGGGGGCGAGCAATCAAACACCGGGGAGCTGTTTTTT. The genes are TRBV7-9 and TRBJ2-2; D might be TRBD2 (7 bases). The CDR3 extends over 19 amino acids. The ends were cut back, 3 bases at V and 2 bases at J, with 22 bases in the middle. CDR1 and CDR2 from the germline V gene are SEHNR and FQNEAQ (reference sequence).

This clonotype was observed a handful of times. The conserved closing phenylalanine or tryptophan is absent in this CDR3, likely reflecting a read error. The chain has TRBV9 and TRBJ2-7; D is perhaps TRBD1 or TRBD2 (5 bases each). Deletions cut 5 bases from V and 2 bases from J, with 20 bases between. The CDR3 loop spans 16 amino acids. CDR1 and CDR2 from the germline V gene are SGDLS and YYNGEE. CDR3 region: CASSPKPRGAPYEQYS. For the CDR3, the DNA is TGTGCCAGCAGTCCCAAACCGAGAGGGGCCCCCTACGAGCAGTACTCC.

This clonotype was seen many times. This rearrangement joins TRBV7-2 to TRBJ2-5; 7 bases agree with TRBD2. V dropped 4 bases and J dropped 5; count of bases not matched to a gene: 13. The CDR3 runs 16 residues. Per the germline V gene, CDR1 is SGHTA and CDR2 is FQGNSA. CDR3 loop: CASSSQGSGKFETQYF. The CDR3 DNA is TGTGCCAGCAGCTCCCAAGGAAGCGGGAAGTTTGAGACCCAGTACTTC.

This clonotype appeared a few times. This rearrangement joins TRBV28 to TRBJ1-5; D is possibly TRBD1 (6 bases). The CDR3 extends over 12 amino acids. The germline CDR1 and CDR2 sequences are MDHEN and SYDVKM. V shed 6 bases and J shed 7 bases, with 10 bases lying between them. CDR3 amino acids: CASSRQVQPQHF. CDR3 in DNA: TGTGCCAGCAGCCGACAGGTACAGCCCCAGCATTTT.

The J gene is TRBJ1-6, the V gene TRBV30; 9 nucleotides agree with TRBD1. Trimming cost V 6 bases and J 4 bases; bases outside gene matches: 7. The CDR3 totals 15 residues. Germline V gene lookup returns CDR1 GTSNPN and CDR2 SVGIG (reference sequence). The CDR3 loop reads CACDRGAAYNSPLHF. In DNA form, the CDR3 reads TGTGCCTGCGACAGGGGGGCAGCTTATAATTCACCCCTCCACTTT. The complete variable domain, with remaining parts taken from reference TRBV30 and TRBJ1-6, reads SQTIHQWPATLVQPVGSPLSLECTVEGTSNPNLYWYRQAAGRGLQLLFYSVGIGQISSEVPQNLSASRPQDRQFILSSKKLLLSDSGFYLCACDRGAAYNSPLHFGNGTRLTVT.

The chain employs TRBV7-3 and TRBJ2-3; 11 bases agree with TRBD2. With V trimmed by 1 base and J by 2 bases, 5 bases remained unmatched. The CDR3 length is 17 residues. Germline V gene sequence: CDR1 SGHTA, CDR2 FQGTGA. In DNA, the CDR3 is TGTGCCAGCAGCTTAATTGCTAGCGGGAGGATCACAGATACGCAGTATTTT. Its translation: CASSLIASGRITDTQYF.

Many counts were recorded for this clonotype. The chain has TRBV21-1 and TRBJ2-5; the table assigns TRBD1, which was not confirmed against the DNA. TRBV21-1 is tagged as a pseudogene. The CDR3 spans 12 residues. The CDR3 here is CASSKDQGTQYF. The CDR3, as DNA: TGTGCCAGCAGCAAAGATCAGGGGACCCAGTACTTC.

In this sample, this clonotype turned up a few times. One junction end does not reproduce the germline sequence, and a read error may be involved. The rearrangement links TRBV2 to TRBJ2-2; D might be TRBD1 (6 bases). Germline assignment: CDR1 SNHLY and CDR2 FYNNEI. This CDR3 contains 15 residues. The CDR3 loop is CASSFRDKNPGELFF. In nucleotides, the CDR3 is TGTGCCAGCAGTTTCCGGGACAAGAACCCCGGGGAGCTGTTTTTT.

This clonotype was counted a few times. The rearrangement links TRBV10-2 to TRBJ2-6, with D perhaps matching TRBD2 (6 bases). The germline V and J ends were trimmed by 2 bases and 0 bases, with 14 bases remaining between them. The CDR3 spans 18 residues. Looked up from germline, CDR1 is WSHSY and CDR2 is SAAADI. The CDR3 region is CASSEAPGLSSGANVLTF. In DNA form, the CDR3 reads TGCGCCAGCAGTGAGGCACCGGGACTGTCCTCTGGGGCCAACGTCCTGACTTTC.

The chain links TRBV7-9 to TRBJ2-5; a possible D gene is TRBD2 (6 bases). The germline V and J ends were trimmed by 8 bases and 0 bases, with 13 bases remaining between them. CDR1 and CDR2 from the germline V gene are SEHNR and FQNEAQ (reference sequence). The CDR3 extends over 14 amino acids. CDR3 region: CASASGFYQETQYF. CDR3 bases: TGTGCCAGCGCCAGCGGGTTTTACCAAGAGACCCAGTACTTC.